A selection of T cell receptor beta chains follows, all from one sample in a study of cytomegalovirus exposure and HLA in healthy donors. Measured with immunoSEQ multiplex PCR; TCRdb has only the in-frame clones, and not every one. The sample contains roughly 65,000 clones, about 94% of which appear only once. The sample taken for sequencing was PBMCs. Receptors originate from a man between 18 and 35 years old in good health and CMV-seropositive. Each CDR3 is given with its conserved first and last residue. The D gene is left open where the match is weak. Some rows mark clone size as missing; the rest say once, few, many or name a class of expanded clone.

NA,TRBV4-1,TRBJ2-7,NA,TGCGCCAGCAGCCAACCCGGGACTGCCCTGTACGAGCAGTACTTC,CASSQPGTALYEQYF
TRBD1,TRBV2,TRBJ1-1,once,TGTGCCAGGGTACCCGGGCGCAAACAGGGGGCGGTCGGCGATGAAGCTTTCTTT,CARVPGRKQGAVGDEAFF
NA,TRBV27,TRBJ1-5,NA,TGTGCCAGCAGTTTGGGCCCCGACTATAGCAATCAGCCCCAGCATTTT,CASSLGPDYSNQPQHF
TRBD2,TRBV5-1,TRBJ2-7,NA,TGCGCCAGCAGCTTGGAGCCTAGCGGGCCAAGCTCCTACGAGCAGTACTTC,CASSLEPSGPSSYEQYF
NA,TRBV2,TRBJ1-6,NA,TGTGCCAGCAGCGTCCGGACAGATAATTCACCCCTCCACTTT,CASSVRTDNSPLHF
NA,TRBV7-2,TRBJ2-3,NA,TGTGCCAGCAGACTAAATGCGCTCAGCACAGATACGCAGTATTTT,CASRLNALSTDTQYF
NA,TRBV6-1,TRBJ2-3,NA,TGTGCCAGCAGTGGGCTCCAGGTGGCTAAGGAGCAGTATTTT,CASSGLQVAKEQYF
TRBD2,TRBV2,TRBJ2-1,NA,TGTGCCAGCAGTGCCTTGGGACTAGCGGGGAATAATGAGCAGTTCTTC,CASSALGLAGNNEQFF
TRBD1,TRBV6-6,TRBJ1-4,NA,TGTGCCAGCAGCCTGGACAGGAGCGGTGAAAAACTGTTTTTT,CASSLDRSGEKLFF
NA,TRBV20-1,TRBJ2-5,NA,TGCAGTGCTTGGACTAAGACCCAGTACTTC,CSAWTKTQYF
NA,TRBV28,TRBJ1-1,NA,TGTGCCAGCAGCCTTATGAACACTGAAGCTTTCTTT,CASSLMNTEAFF
TRBD1,TRBV10-3,TRBJ1-6,NA,TGTGCCATCAGCCGGGACAGGGATAATTCACCCCTCCACTTT,CAISRDRDNSPLHF
NA,TRBV6-5,TRBJ1-1,NA,TGTGCCAGCAGTTCTCAAACCGACAGGTTGAACACTGAAGCTTTCTTT,CASSSQTDRLNTEAFF
TRBD1,TRBV18,TRBJ1-4,NA,TGTGCCAGCTCACCCCTGGACAGGGCAGCGACTAATGAAAAACTGTTTTTT,CASSPLDRAATNEKLFF
TRBD2,TRBV27,TRBJ2-6,NA,TGTGCCAGCAGTTCCCCCCAGGGAGGGAGCTCTGGGGCCAACGTCCTGACTTTC,CASSSPQGGSSGANVLTF
TRBD1,TRBV19,TRBJ2-3,NA,TGTGCCAGTAGTATAGACTGGACAGGGGGTCCCACAGATACGCAGTATTTT,CASSIDWTGGPTDTQYF
NA,TRBV2,TRBJ2-3,NA,TGTGCCAGCAGTAACCAGGGACAAGGCACAGATACGCAGTATTTT,CASSNQGQGTDTQYF
NA,TRBV27,TRBJ1-5,NA,TGTGCCAGCAGTCCCACACGGGGTTTCGGGCCCCAGCATTTT,CASSPTRGFGPQHF
TRBD1,TRBV2,TRBJ2-1,NA,TGTGCCAGCAGACAGGGGACCTACAATGAGCAGTTCTTC,CASRQGTYNEQFF
TRBD1,TRBV12-5,TRBJ2-2,NA,TGTGCTAGTGATCCGGACAGGGGGCAGGACGGGGAGCTGTTTTTT,CASDPDRGQDGELFF
TRBD1,TRBV19,TRBJ2-3,NA,TGTGCCAGTAGGGGCCGGGACAGGGGAACAGATACGCAGTATTTT,CASRGRDRGTDTQYF
TRBD1,TRBV6-4,TRBJ2-3,NA,TGTGCCAGCAGTGATACCCCCGGGACAGGGGGCGCACCGGGCACAGATACGCAGTATTTT,CASSDTPGTGGAPGTDTQYF
TRBD1,TRBV6-5,TRBJ2-3,NA,TGTGCCAGCAGCGTAGGGGGCCCGACAGATACGCAGTATTTT,CASSVGGPTDTQYF
TRBD1,TRBV30,TRBJ2-7,NA,TGTGCCTGGAGAGAGACAGGGGCGGGCTACGAGCAGTACTTC,CAWRETGAGYEQYF
NA,TRBV28,TRBJ1-1,NA,TGTGCCAGCAGTGAAAGCCAGGGATGGGAAGCTTTCTTT,CASSESQGWEAFF
TRBD2,TRBV15,TRBJ2-5,NA,TGTGCCACCAGCAGAGTAAATTGGCGGGGGGAGACCCAGTACTTC,CATSRVNWRGETQYF
NA,TRBV7-2,TRBJ2-3,NA,TGTGCCAGCAGCTGGTCCAGGGGTCCCACAGATACGCAGTATTTT,CASSWSRGPTDTQYF
NA,TRBV7-9,TRBJ1-1,NA,TGTGCCAGCAGCTTAGACCGCGGGGGCACTGAAGCTTTCTTT,CASSLDRGGTEAFF
NA,TRBV15,TRBJ1-4,NA,TGTGCCACCAGCAGAGATCTTTCAGGGAGGAGTTATAATGAAAAACTGTTTTTT,CATSRDLSGRSYNEKLFF
TRBD1,TRBV28,TRBJ1-2,NA,TGTGCCGATCCTTCTGGGCGGACAGGGGATCGGAAATTCTATGGCTACACCTTC,CADPSGRTGDRKFYGYTF
TRBD2,TRBV18,TRBJ2-5,NA,TGTGCCAGCTCACCAATAGCGGGGGGTCGAGAGACCCAGTACTTC,CASSPIAGGRETQYF
NA,TRBV7-2,TRBJ2-5,NA,TGTGCCAGCAGCCGAAGGGGCAGGGAGACCCAGTACTTC,CASSRRGRETQYF
NA,TRBV28,TRBJ2-5,NA,TGTGCCAGCAGACCCCAGGGAGGAGGAGAGACCCAGTACTTC,CASRPQGGGETQYF
NA,TRBV18,TRBJ1-3,NA,TGTGCCAGCTCACCAGTACAAGTCCGCTCTGGAAACACCATATATTTT,CASSPVQVRSGNTIYF
TRBD2,TRBV19,TRBJ2-2,NA,TGTGCCAGTACTAGACTAGCGGGAGGGCCATTCACCGGGGAGCTGTTTTTT,CASTRLAGGPFTGELFF
TRBD1,TRBV2,TRBJ1-1,NA,TGTGCCAGCAAAACAGGGGGGGGCACTGAAGCTTTCTTT,CASKTGGGTEAFF
NA,TRBV28,TRBJ2-1,NA,TGTGCCAGCAGCCCTACTCCGGGGAATAGGTTCTTC,CASSPTPGNRFF
NA,TRBV7-3,TRBJ2-1,NA,TGTGCCAGCAGCTTATCCGGCGGAACTTTGAATGAGCAGTTCTTC,CASSLSGGTLNEQFF
TRBD2,TRBV5-1,TRBJ2-5,NA,TGCGCCAGCAGCTTGGAGCGGCTAGCGGGAGTGGAGACCCAGTACTTC,CASSLERLAGVETQYF
TRBD2,TRBV7-9,TRBJ2-1,NA,TGTGCCAGCAGGCCACCGGGAGGGGTATCCTACAATGAGCAGTTCTTC,CASRPPGGVSYNEQFF
TRBD1,TRBV2,TRBJ1-2,NA,TGTGCCAGCAGTGAAAAAGAACAGGGGGGAGATGGCTACACCTTC,CASSEKEQGGDGYTF
NA,TRBV9,TRBJ2-3,NA,TGTGCCAGCAGCTCAGGGTTGGTCCCTGTCCCCACAGATACGCAGTATTTT,CASSSGLVPVPTDTQYF
TRBD1,TRBV10-3,TRBJ1-2,NA,TGTGCCATCAGATTACCAGGGGGCTATGGCTACACCTTC,CAIRLPGGYGYTF
NA,TRBV29-1,TRBJ1-2,many,TGCAGCGTTGAGGCCAAGTTTAACTATGGCTACACCTTC,CSVEAKFNYGYTF
TRBD2,TRBV28,TRBJ2-2,NA,TGTGCCAGCAGTTTAGGACTAGCGGGGAGTACCGGGGAGCTGTTTTTT,CASSLGLAGSTGELFF
NA,TRBV7-5,TRBJ2-1,NA,TGTGCCAGAAGCTTTCAATATGTAGCGGGAGGCTTCAGCTCCTACAATGAGCAGTTCTTC,CARSFQYVAGGFSSYNEQFF
TRBD2,TRBV14,TRBJ2-7,NA,TGTGCCAGCAGCCGGAGACTAGCGGGAGATAGCGAGCAGTACTTC,CASSRRLAGDSEQYF
NA,TRBV7-9,TRBJ2-7,NA,TGTGCCAGCAGCTTAGGCAGGGTCTCCTACGAGCAGTACTTC,CASSLGRVSYEQYF